This TCR beta chain was sequenced for a study of T-cell reconstitution after alpha-beta-depleted transplantation in children. General observations from the study: Some patients' high day-60 TCRbeta diversity was traced to surviving recipient T cells and thymic progenitors. Reportedly, alpha-beta T cells present about two months post-transplant originated from several hundred expanded clones of graft origin. One year after transplant, T-cell counts and diversity came mostly from newly produced T cells.

Concerning this clonotype itself: Its antigen is still unknown.

Construction of the TCRbeta library involved unique molecular identifiers. TCRdb itself ran the PCR reads through MiXCR, one entry per CDR3 protein. The sample lists around 490,000 distinct CDR3 sequences; over 9.5% were seen once. CDR1 KGHSH and CDR2 LQKENI come from the germline V gene. The germline V and J ends were trimmed by 4 bases and 2 bases, with 17 bases remaining between them. This CDR3 spans 16 amino acids. Here the sequenced sample was PBMCs, mostly from graft donor cells, taken 180 days after TCRalphabeta/CD19-depleted stem cell transplant. The source of this sequence is a female patient between 2 and 10 years old who had a stem cell transplant for aplastic anemia, so the T cells may come from the graft donor. The chain couples TRBV18 to TRBJ2-5, with D hard to call. CDR3 sequence: CASSLLSRAGQETQYF. The CDR3 DNA is TGTGCCAGCTCACTTTTATCCCGGGCCGGACAAGAGACCCAGTACTTC.